A single sample is the source of the 28 T cell receptor beta chains below, sequenced in a study of T cells in Graves' hyperthyroidism and ophthalmopathy. Amplified TCR beta CDR3 regions derived from RNA transcripts. The primer set for the first-round RT-PCR of the TCR CDR3 was HTBI. MiXCR was run by TCRdb on the multiplex PCR reads, yielding one entry per CDR3 protein. In the table there are hundreds of thousands of distinct CDR3 sequences, over 11% of which are singletons. Sequenced input: blood. All receptors come from a woman in her twenties or thirties with Graves' hyperthyroidism that later progressed to Graves' ophthalmopathy.

The chain combines TRBV13 with TRBJ2-1; TRBD2 matches 8 bases. The CDR3 covers 16 residues. Unmatched junction bases numbered 15, after V lost 7 bases and J lost 7 bases. Germline V gives CDR1 PRHDT, CDR2 FYEKMQ (reference sequence). The CDR3 is CASTNQLAGGRNEQFF. DNA for the CDR3: TGTGCCAGCACCAACCAGTTGGCGGGAGGTAGGAATGAGCAGTTCTTC.

This clonotype has more than one count but fewer than ten. V is TRBV12-5 and J is TRBJ1-5; 8 bases map to TRBD1. Germline CDR1 LGHNT, CDR2 FRNRAP. This CDR3 contains 15 residues. Trimming took 2 bases from V and 4 from J; bases not matched to a gene: 4. CDR3 sequence (DNA): TGTGCTAGTGGTTTGTCAGGGGGCTTGAATCAGCCCCAGCATTTT. Translating gives CASGLSGGLNQPQHF. Full variable domain (missing parts from reference TRBV12-5 and TRBJ1-5): DARVTQTPRHKVTEMGQEVTMRCQPILGHNTVFWYRQTMMQGLELLAYFRNRAPLDDSGMPKDRFSAEMPDATLATLKIQPSEPRDSAVYFCASGLSGGLNQPQHFGDGTRLSIL.

There are a few counts of this clonotype. This rearrangement joins TRBV29-1 to TRBJ1-3, with D perhaps matching TRBD1 (5 bases). From germline, CDR1 is SQVTM and CDR2 ANQGSEA. The V end was cut by 7 bases, the J end by 4 bases, with 14 bases between. The CDR3 runs to 13 residues. The CDR3 is CSGTTGGGNTIYF. The CDR3 DNA sequence: TGCAGCGGCACAACGGGGGGAGGAAACACCATATATTTT.

This chain uses TRBV3-1 with TRBJ1-3; D not resolved. Germline CDR1 is LGHDT and CDR2 is YNNKEL (reference sequence). V lost 3 bases to trimming and J lost 1 base, with 19 bases between them. The CDR3 has 18 residues. The CDR3 spells CASSHDPGRVLSGNTIYF. DNA of the CDR3: TGTGCCAGCAGCCACGACCCCGGAAGGGTTTTGTCTGGAAACACCATATATTTT.

A note on this clonotype: This may be a read error, as it is one base from a much larger clone. The chain has TRBV12-3 or TRBV12-4 and TRBJ1-2; 7 bases are a match to TRBD1. The junction had 4 bases not matched to a gene; V was cut back by 5 bases and J by 4 bases. The CDR3 runs 13 residues. CDR3 DNA: TGTGCCAGCAGTAGGGACAGCACCTATGGCTACACCTTC. Encoded protein: CASSRDSTYGYTF.

This clonotype was seen only a few times. The V call is TRBV6-5, the J call TRBJ2-7, with 13 nucleotides matching TRBD2. This CDR3 has 16 residues. The germline V gene has CDR1 MNHEY and CDR2 SVGAGI. V trimming: 2 bases; J trimming: 7 bases; junction bases outside the gene matches: 8. CDR3 sequence (DNA): TGTGCCAGCAGTTACACTAGCGGGAGGGCCTCGGGGGAGCAGTACTTC. It translates to CASSYTSGRASGEQYF.

This sequence joins TRBV28 and TRBJ2-7; 7 positions match TRBD2. Germline V gene lookup returns CDR1 MDHEN and CDR2 SYDVKM. The CDR3 has 12 residues. Trimming removed 3 bases from V and 5 bases from J; junction bases left unmatched: 1. The chain's CDR3 is CASSFAGDEQYF. CDR3 nucleotides: TGTGCCAGCAGTTTTGCGGGAGACGAGCAGTACTTC.

This clonotype was recorded at least ten times. The gene calls are TRBV30 and TRBJ1-6; 7 positions match TRBD1. V was clipped by 0 bases and J by 8 bases; unmatched bases: 4. From germline, CDR1 is GTSNPN and CDR2 SVGIG (reference sequence). The CDR3 covers 14 residues. This CDR3 is CAWSVIRGDSPLHF. The CDR3 DNA is TGTGCCTGGAGTGTGATCAGGGGGGATTCACCCCTCCACTTT.

V gene TRBV9 combines with J gene TRBJ2-2; no clear D. The length of the CDR3 is 12 residues. Trimming took off 7 bases at V and 0 bases at J, with 4 bases between the two ends. Germline CDR1 reads SGDLS; CDR2 reads YYNGEE. The CDR3 sequence: CASATNTGELFF. The CDR3 DNA is TGTGCCAGCGCCACGAACACCGGGGAGCTGTTTTTT.

Turning to this clonotype: Since a much larger clone is just one base distant, this may be a read error. This rearrangement joins TRBV19 to TRBJ1-2, with D unresolved. CDR3 size: 16 residues. V lost 4 bases and J lost 5, with 20 bases in between. Looked up from germline, CDR1 is LNHDA and CDR2 is SQIVND (reference sequence). The CDR3 region is CASSTYPVGMGYGYTF. The CDR3 bases are TGTGCCAGTAGTACATATCCCGTGGGGATGGGATATGGCTACACCTTC.

Many counts were recorded for this clonotype. This sequence joins TRBV19 and TRBJ1-4, with D hard to call. Germline assignment: CDR1 LNHDA and CDR2 SQIVND (reference sequence). V was shortened by 2 bases and J by 6 bases, with 7 bases between the two germline ends. The CDR3 sequence is 13 residues long. The CDR3 region is CASSISGDEKLFF. CDR3 nucleotides: TGTGCCAGTAGTATATCCGGGGATGAAAAACTGTTTTTT.

The chain employs TRBV5-1 and TRBJ2-7; D unresolved. The CDR3 extends over 17 amino acids. CDR1 is SGHRS and CDR2 is YFSETQ in the germline V gene. Trimming removed 0 bases from V and 0 bases from J, with 16 bases in between. CDR3 in DNA: TGCGCCAGCAGCTTGGCCAAAGGAGAGATTAGCTCCTACGAGCAGTACTTC. Protein sequence: CASSLAKGEISSYEQYF. Full variable domain (missing parts from reference TRBV5-1 and TRBJ2-7): KAGVTQTPRYLIKTRGQQVTLSCSPISGHRSVSWYQQTPGQGLQFLFEYFSETQRNKGNFPGRFSGRQFSNSRSEMNVSTLELGDSALYLCASSLAKGEISSYEQYFGPGTRLTVT.

Regarding this clonotype: This sequence may be a read error, since a much larger clone differs from it by one base. Likely a read error: the CDR3 ends without its conserved phenylalanine or tryptophan. DNA of the CDR3: TGTGCCATCAGCCCAGGACTAGCCAAAAACATTCAGTACCTC. Protein product: CAISPGLAKNIQYL. The V gene is TRBV10-3, the J gene TRBJ2-4, with TRBD2 as a possible D gene (5 bases). V was shortened by 6 bases and J by 0 bases, with 9 bases between the two germline ends. CDR1 and CDR2 (germline): ENHRY, SYGVKD. The CDR3 is 14 amino acids.

In its sample, this clonotype was seen many times. The rearrangement links TRBV28 to TRBJ2-3, with 11 bases fitting TRBD2. Germline assignment: CDR1 MDHEN and CDR2 SYDVKM. This CDR3 comprises 16 residues. Unmatched junction bases numbered 8, after V lost 6 bases and J lost 3 bases. The CDR3: CASSPLLAGATDTQYF. CDR3 bases: TGTGCCAGCAGCCCATTACTAGCGGGGGCTACAGATACGCAGTATTTT.

This clonotype turned up a few times. The chain carries TRBV13 and TRBJ2-3, with D unclear. V shed 3 bases and J shed 0 bases, with 10 bases lying between them. Per the germline V gene, CDR1 is PRHDT and CDR2 is FYEKMQ (reference sequence). The CDR3 consists of 15 residues. The CDR3 DNA sequence: TGTGCCAGCAGCTTTTTGGACGATAGCACAGATACGCAGTATTTT. Amino acids: CASSFLDDSTDTQYF.

In its sample, this clonotype was seen a few times. The CDR3 is CASSQVLNSYNEQFF. CDR3 nucleotide sequence: TGCGCCAGCAGCCAAGTTCTTAACTCCTACAATGAGCAGTTCTTC. The chain carries TRBV4-1 and TRBJ2-1, with D unresolved. Germline assignment: CDR1 MGHRA and CDR2 YSYEKL. The CDR3 runs to 15 residues. Trimming cost V 1 base and J 0 bases, with 7 bases left between them.

This clonotype was picked up many times. The chain recombines TRBV12-3 or TRBV12-4 with TRBJ1-5; D not certain. This CDR3 has 15 residues. Trimming left V 4 bases short and J 0 bases short, with 10 bases between. The chain's CDR3 is CASSSPGDSNQPQHF. The CDR3 nucleotides read TGTGCCAGCAGTTCCCCGGGTGATAGCAATCAGCCCCAGCATTTT.

V usage is TRBV11-2 and J usage is TRBJ1-3; D remains unclear. There are 15 residues in the CDR3. Germline CDR1 reads SGHAT; CDR2 reads FQNNGV. The V end was cut by 3 bases, the J end by 1 base, with 10 bases between. The CDR3 DNA reads TGTGCCAGCAGCTTCGATCCCATTTCTGGAAACACCATATATTTT. This gives the protein CASSFDPISGNTIYF. The variable domain in full, completed from reference TRBV11-2 and TRBJ1-3, reads EAGVAQSPRYKIIEKRQSVAFWCNPISGHATLYWYQQILGQGPKLLIQFQNNGVVDDSQLPKDRFSAERLKGVDSTLKIQPAKLEDSAVYLCASSFDPISGNTIYFGEGSWLTVV.

This chain uses TRBV24-1 with TRBJ1-1; TRBD1 might be the D (6 bases). V dropped 10 bases and J dropped 8 bases, with 25 bases sitting between them. The CDR3 totals 15 residues. Per the germline V gene, CDR1 is KGHDR and CDR2 is SFDVKD. CDR3 nucleotide sequence: TGTGCCACTTCAGCAGGGGCAGGGGAGATTTCAGAAGCTTTCTTT. This gives the protein CATSAGAGEISEAFF.

This clonotype has just a few counts. The junction does not match germline at one end; this may be a read error. This rearrangement joins TRBV7-9 to TRBJ2-4; a weak D match, TRBD2 (5 bases). Per the germline V gene, CDR1 is SEHNR and CDR2 is FQNEAQ (reference sequence). The CDR3 is 13 residues long. The CDR3 nucleotides read TGTGCCAGCAGCTTACTAGCCAAAAATATTCAGTACTTC. As protein: CASSLLAKNIQYF.

This clonotype was counted many times. The chain joins TRBV7-2 to TRBJ2-7; the match to TRBD2 covers 13 bases. The CDR3 runs to 18 residues. V was clipped by 2 bases and J by 3 bases; unmatched bases: 10. Germline-derived CDR1 and CDR2 are SGHTA and FQGNSA. The CDR3 DNA reads TGTGCCAGCAGCTTATTTGTACTAGCGGGAGGGCCTTTCTACGAGCAGTACTTC. It codes for CASSLFVLAGGPFYEQYF.

This clonotype was counted at least ten times. CDR3 sequence: CASRPSRAPADTQYF. The CDR3 coding sequence is TGTGCCAGCAGACCCAGTAGGGCGCCCGCAGATACGCAGTATTTT. This sequence joins TRBV28 and TRBJ2-3; D call uncertain. The ends were cut back, 6 bases at V and 4 bases at J, with 17 bases in the middle. From germline, CDR1 is MDHEN and CDR2 SYDVKM. The CDR3 consists of 15 residues. Filled out from reference TRBV28 and TRBJ2-3, the complete variable domain reads DVKVTQSSRYLVKRTGEKVFLECVQDMDHENMFWYRQDPGLGLRLIYFSYDVKMKEKGDIPEGYSVSREKKERFSLILESASTNQTSMYLCASRPSRAPADTQYFGPGTRLTVL.

This clonotype was seen ten or more times. V and J are TRBV5-1 and TRBJ2-1, with 9 bases aligning to TRBD2. Unmatched junction bases numbered 8, after V lost 3 bases and J lost 7 bases. This CDR3 spans 15 amino acids. CDR1 and CDR2 (germline): SGHRS, YFSETQ. The CDR3, as DNA: TGCGCCAGCAGCTGGGGTAGCGGGAGTGGGAATGAGCAGTTCTTC. Protein sequence: CASSWGSGSGNEQFF. Based on the CDR3 plus reference TRBV5-1 and TRBJ2-1, the full variable domain is KAGVTQTPRYLIKTRGQQVTLSCSPISGHRSVSWYQQTPGQGLQFLFEYFSETQRNKGNFPGRFSGRQFSNSRSEMNVSTLELGDSALYLCASSWGSGSGNEQFFGPGTRLTVL.

The J gene is TRBJ2-7, the V gene TRBV29-1, with 10 bases that match TRBD1. The germline gives CDR1 SQVTM, CDR2 ANQGSEA. The CDR3 is 13 amino acids. V was pared by 4 bases and J by 6 bases, with 6 bases of the junction left unmatched. The CDR3 nucleotides are TGCAGCGTTGCGGGACAGGGGAGGGGCGAGCAGTACTTC. Protein: CSVAGQGRGEQYF.

Ten or more counts support this clonotype. This rearrangement joins TRBV19 to TRBJ1-1, with a weak D call TRBD1 (5 bases). CDR1 LNHDA and CDR2 SQIVND come from the germline V gene (reference sequence). The CDR3 runs to 15 residues. Trimming stripped 5 bases from V and 8 bases from J, with 21 bases between. CDR3 nucleotide sequence: TGTGCCAGTAGTGTGACGGGACCCTTCAAGGGGGAAGCTTTCTTT. It codes for CASSVTGPFKGEAFF.

V gene TRBV19 combines with J gene TRBJ2-2; D is possibly TRBD1 or TRBD2 (6 bases each). Germline V gene data show CDR1 as LNHDA and CDR2 as SQIVND (reference sequence). V was shortened by 6 bases and J by 0 bases, with 14 bases between the two germline ends. The CDR3 runs 16 residues. The CDR3 bases are TGTGCCAGTAGCCCTCGGGGGCTAGCGAACACCGGGGAGCTGTTTTTT. Translating it yields CASSPRGLANTGELFF.

The chain couples TRBV7-9 to TRBJ1-6; TRBD1 is a possible D gene (5 bases). The CDR3 runs 17 residues. The V end was cut by 4 bases, the J end by 6 bases, with 19 bases between. Looked up from germline, CDR1 is SEHNR and CDR2 is FQNEAQ (reference sequence). As DNA, the CDR3 is TGTGCCAGCAGCTCTCCGGGAGGAGGGGACTTTAATTCACCCCTCCACTTT. Amino acids: CASSSPGGGDFNSPLHF.

This clonotype was counted ten times or more. The rearrangement uses TRBV7-2 and TRBJ2-7; D could derive from TRBD1 or TRBD2 (5 bases each). The CDR3 length is 15 residues. CDR1 is SGHTA, CDR2 FQGNSA, per germline. Trimming took off 3 bases at V and 2 bases at J, with 14 bases between the two ends. CDR3 sequence (DNA): TGTGCCAGCAGCTTCCGGGACCTCGGCACCTACGAGCAGTACTTC. Translating gives CASSFRDLGTYEQYF.